Each of the 2 T cell receptor beta chains below was sequenced from the same sample in a study of OX40 agonist ivuxolimab in advanced cancers. Clones were read by immunoSEQ multiplex PCR, and TCRdb kept only the in-frame ones, dropping some. The table shows 45,000 to 50,000 clones, with 80% to 95% occurring only once. The sample in question was CD4+ or CD8+ T cells sorted from blood, obtained in a trial of the OX40 agonist ivuxolimab. All receptors come from an adult with an advanced solid tumor such as melanoma, head and neck, liver or kidney cancer.

The gene calls are TRBV9 and TRBJ2-2, with D maybe TRBD2 (7 bases). Germline-derived CDR1 and CDR2 are SGDLS and YYNGEE. The CDR3 has 15 residues. V dropped 0 bases and J dropped 5 bases, with 11 bases sitting between them. The CDR3, as DNA: TGTGCCAGCAGCGTAGGCGGGGGCGGTACCGGGGAGCTGTTTTTT. It is translated as CASSVGGGGTGELFF.

The chain carries TRBV27 and TRBJ1-6; the match to TRBD1 covers 10 bases. Unmatched junction bases numbered 15, after V lost 5 bases and J lost 5 bases. Germline V gives CDR1 MNHEY, CDR2 SMNVEV (reference sequence). The CDR3 runs to 19 residues. The CDR3 sequence is CASSRLGQGSSVDNSPLHF. The CDR3 bases are TGTGCCAGCAGTAGACTGGGACAGGGGAGTTCGGTTGATAATTCACCCCTCCACTTT.